This entry features one T cell receptor (beta chain) sequence. This sample is part of a study of blood T cell repertoires in COVID-19. Across the whole study: COVID-19 samples, acute and convalescent, were from the United States, Italy and Spain. In each case, the material was cDNA or gDNA derived from T cells, B-cell-depleted T cells, or PBMCs.

Trimming took 0 bases from V and 5 from J, leaving 8 bases between them. Germline V gene lookup returns CDR1 MNHEY and CDR2 SVGAGI. CDR3 length equals 14 residues. Profiling relied on immunoSEQ multiplex PCR, and the TCRdb table lists in-frame clones only, not all of them. The sample has 200,000 to 250,000 clones, around nine tenths seen once; the top ten hold roughly 2.5%. This receptor was taken from a woman between 55 and 75 years old with acute or convalescent COVID-19. The genes are TRBV6-5 and TRBJ2-1, with D maybe TRBD2 (6 bases). The sample taken for sequencing was peripheral blood. The CDR3 is CASSYSGLHNEQFF. The CDR3 DNA is TGTGCCAGCAGTTACTCGGGACTGCACAATGAGCAGTTCTTC.